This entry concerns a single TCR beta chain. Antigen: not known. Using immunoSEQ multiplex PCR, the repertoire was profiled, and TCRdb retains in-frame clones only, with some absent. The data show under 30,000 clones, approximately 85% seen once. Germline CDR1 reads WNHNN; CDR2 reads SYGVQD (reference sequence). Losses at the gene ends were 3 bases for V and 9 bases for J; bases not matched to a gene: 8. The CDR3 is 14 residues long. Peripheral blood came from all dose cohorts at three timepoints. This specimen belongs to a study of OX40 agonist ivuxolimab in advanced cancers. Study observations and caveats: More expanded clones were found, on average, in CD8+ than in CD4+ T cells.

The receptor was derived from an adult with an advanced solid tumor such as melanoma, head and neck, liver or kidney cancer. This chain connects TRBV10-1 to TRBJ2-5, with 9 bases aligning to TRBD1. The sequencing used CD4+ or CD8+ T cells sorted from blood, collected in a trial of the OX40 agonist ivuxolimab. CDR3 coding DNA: TGCGCCAGCAGTGAAACAGGGGGCGAATACCCCCAGTACTTC. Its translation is CASSETGGEYPQYF.